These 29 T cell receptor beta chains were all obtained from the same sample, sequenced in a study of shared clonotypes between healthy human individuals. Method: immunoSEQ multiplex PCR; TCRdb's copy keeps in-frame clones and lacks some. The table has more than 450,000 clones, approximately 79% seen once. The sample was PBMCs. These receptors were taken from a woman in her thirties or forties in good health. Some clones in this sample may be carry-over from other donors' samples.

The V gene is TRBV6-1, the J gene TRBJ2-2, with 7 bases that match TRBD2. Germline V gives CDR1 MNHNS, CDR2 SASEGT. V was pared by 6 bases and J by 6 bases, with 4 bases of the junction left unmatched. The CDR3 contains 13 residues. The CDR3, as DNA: TGTGCCAGCAGGGCTACTAGCGCCGGGGAGCTGTTTTTT. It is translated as CASRATSAGELFF.

CDR3: CASSIYSGRDNEQFF. Written as DNA, the CDR3 is TGTGCCAGCAGCATATATAGCGGGAGGGACAATGAGCAGTTCTTC. The rearrangement joins TRBV11-2 to TRBJ2-1, with TRBD2 matching 11 bases. CDR1 is SGHAT and CDR2 is FQNNGV in the germline V gene. CDR3 length: 15 amino acids. Trimming cost V 5 bases and J 5 bases; bases outside gene matches: 5.

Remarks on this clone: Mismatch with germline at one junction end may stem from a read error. The CDR3 DNA is TGTGCCGGCAGTTCTGGACTAGCACTCGAGCAGTACTTC. It specifies CAGSSGLALEQYF. The chain links TRBV6-5 to TRBJ2-7; 8 bases align to TRBD2. The CDR3 contains 13 residues. From germline, CDR1 is MNHEY and CDR2 SVGAGI.

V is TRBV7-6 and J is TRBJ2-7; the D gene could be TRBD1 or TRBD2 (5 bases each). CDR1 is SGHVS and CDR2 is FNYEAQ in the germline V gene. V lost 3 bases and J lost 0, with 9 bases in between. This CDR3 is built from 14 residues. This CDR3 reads CASSFSGSSYEQYF. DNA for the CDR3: TGTGCCAGCAGCTTCTCAGGGAGCTCCTACGAGCAGTACTTC. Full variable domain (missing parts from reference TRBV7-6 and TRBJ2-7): GAGVSQSPRYKVTKRGQDVALRCDPISGHVSLYWYRQALGQGPEFLTYFNYEAQQDKSGLPNDRFSAERPEGSISTLTIQRTEQRDSAMYRCASSFSGSSYEQYFGPGTRLTVT.

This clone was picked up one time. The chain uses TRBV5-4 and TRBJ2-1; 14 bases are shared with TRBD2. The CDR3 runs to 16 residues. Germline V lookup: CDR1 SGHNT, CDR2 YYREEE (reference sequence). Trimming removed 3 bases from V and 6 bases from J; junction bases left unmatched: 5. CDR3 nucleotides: TGTGCCAGCAGCTCAGGGACTAGCGGGAGAGGCAATGAGCAGTTCTTC. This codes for CASSSGTSGRGNEQFF.

CDR3 sequence reads: CASRTTRPGGNQPQHF. The CDR3 DNA follows: TGTGCCAGCAGGACGACGAGGCCGGGGGGCAATCAGCCCCAGCATTTT. The chain is built from TRBV28 and TRBJ1-5; D is possibly TRBD1 (5 bases). From germline, CDR1 is MDHEN and CDR2 SYDVKM. This CDR3 spans 16 amino acids. Trimming left V 6 bases short and J 2 bases short, with 17 bases between.

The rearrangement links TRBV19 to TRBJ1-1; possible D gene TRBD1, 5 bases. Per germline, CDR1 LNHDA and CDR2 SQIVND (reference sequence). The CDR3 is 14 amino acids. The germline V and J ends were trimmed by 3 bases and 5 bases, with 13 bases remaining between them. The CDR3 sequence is CASSIHRGRTEAFF. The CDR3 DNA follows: TGTGCCAGTAGTATCCATCGGGGGAGGACTGAAGCTTTCTTT. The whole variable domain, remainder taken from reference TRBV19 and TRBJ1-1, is DGGITQSPKYLFRKEGQNVTLSCEQNLNHDAMYWYRQDPGQGLRLIYYSQIVNDFQKGDIAEGYSVSREKKESFPLTVTSAQKNPTAFYLCASSIHRGRTEAFFGQGTRLTVV.

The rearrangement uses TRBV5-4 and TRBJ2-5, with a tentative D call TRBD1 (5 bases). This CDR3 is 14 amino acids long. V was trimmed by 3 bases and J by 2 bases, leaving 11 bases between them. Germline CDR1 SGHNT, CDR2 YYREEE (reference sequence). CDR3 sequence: CASSSYRSQETQYF. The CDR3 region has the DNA TGTGCCAGCAGCTCATACAGGAGTCAAGAGACCCAGTACTTC.

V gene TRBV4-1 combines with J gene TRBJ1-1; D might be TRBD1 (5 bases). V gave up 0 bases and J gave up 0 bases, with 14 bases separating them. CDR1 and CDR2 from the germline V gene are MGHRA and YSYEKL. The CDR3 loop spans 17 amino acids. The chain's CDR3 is CASSQEYPGLLNTEAFF. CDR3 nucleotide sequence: TGCGCCAGCAGCCAAGAATACCCGGGACTCTTGAACACTGAAGCTTTCTTT.

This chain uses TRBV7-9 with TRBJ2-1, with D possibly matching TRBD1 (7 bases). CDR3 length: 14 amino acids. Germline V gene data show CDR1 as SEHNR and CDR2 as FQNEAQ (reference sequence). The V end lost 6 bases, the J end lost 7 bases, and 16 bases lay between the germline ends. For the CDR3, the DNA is TGTGCCAGCAGGAACTCTCAGGGGGGAAATGAGCAGTTCTTC. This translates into CASRNSQGGNEQFF.

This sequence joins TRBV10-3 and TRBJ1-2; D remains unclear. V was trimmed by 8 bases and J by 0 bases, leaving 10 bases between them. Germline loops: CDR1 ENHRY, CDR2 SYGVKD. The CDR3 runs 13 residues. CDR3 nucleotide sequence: TGTGCCATCGAGCGGACGACTAACTATGGCTACACCTTC. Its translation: CAIERTTNYGYTF.

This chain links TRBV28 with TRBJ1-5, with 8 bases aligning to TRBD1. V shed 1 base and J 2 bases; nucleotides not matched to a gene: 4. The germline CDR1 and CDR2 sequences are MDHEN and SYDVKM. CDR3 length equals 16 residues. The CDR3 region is CASSLSDRVGNQPQHF. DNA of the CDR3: TGTGCCAGCAGTTTATCGGACAGGGTCGGCAATCAGCCCCAGCATTTT.

The CDR3 here is CASSDTSSDEQFF. The CDR3 DNA is TGTGCCAGCAGCGACACTAGCTCGGATGAGCAGTTCTTC. This sequence joins TRBV9 and TRBJ2-1, with TRBD2 as a possible D gene (6 bases). The V gene's germline CDR1 is SGDLS and CDR2 YYNGEE. The V end lost 3 bases, the J end lost 8 bases, and 12 bases lay between the germline ends. The CDR3 is made up of 13 amino acids. Combining the CDR3 with reference TRBV9 and TRBJ2-1 gives the whole variable domain DSGVTQTPKHLITATGQRVTLRCSPRSGDLSVYWYQQSLDQGLQFLIQYYNGEERAKGNILERFSAQQFPDLHSELNLSSLELGDSALYFCASSDTSSDEQFFGPGTRLTVL.

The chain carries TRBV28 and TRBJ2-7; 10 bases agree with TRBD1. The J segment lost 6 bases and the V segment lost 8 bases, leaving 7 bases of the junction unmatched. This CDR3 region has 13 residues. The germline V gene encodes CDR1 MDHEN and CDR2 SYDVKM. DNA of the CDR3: TGTGCCAGCGGTGACAGGGGGCAGGGCGAGCAGTACTTC. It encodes CASGDRGQGEQYF.

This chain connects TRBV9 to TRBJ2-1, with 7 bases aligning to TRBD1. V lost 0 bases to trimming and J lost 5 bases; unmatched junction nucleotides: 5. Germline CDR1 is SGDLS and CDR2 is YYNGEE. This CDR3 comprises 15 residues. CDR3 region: CASSVGERGHNEQFF. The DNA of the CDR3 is TGTGCCAGCAGCGTAGGGGAGAGGGGGCACAATGAGCAGTTCTTC.

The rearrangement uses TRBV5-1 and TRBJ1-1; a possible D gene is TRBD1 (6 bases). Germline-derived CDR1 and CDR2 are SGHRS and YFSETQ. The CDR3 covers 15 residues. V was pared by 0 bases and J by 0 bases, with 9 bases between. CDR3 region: CASSLAGTLNTEAFF. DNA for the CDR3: TGCGCCAGCAGCTTGGCGGGGACACTGAACACTGAAGCTTTCTTT.

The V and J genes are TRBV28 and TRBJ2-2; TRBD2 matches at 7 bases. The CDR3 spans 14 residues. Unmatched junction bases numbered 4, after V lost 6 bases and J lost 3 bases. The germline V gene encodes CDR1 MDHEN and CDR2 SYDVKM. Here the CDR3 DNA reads TGTGCCAGCAGAGGGGCGGGAGACACCGGGGAGCTGTTTTTT. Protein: CASRGAGDTGELFF.

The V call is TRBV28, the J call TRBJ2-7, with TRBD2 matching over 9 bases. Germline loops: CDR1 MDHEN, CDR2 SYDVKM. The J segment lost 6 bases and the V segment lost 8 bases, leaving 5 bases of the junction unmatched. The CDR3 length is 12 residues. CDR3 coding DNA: TGTGCCAGCGGGCTAGCGGGACGCGAGCAGTACTTC. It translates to CASGLAGREQYF.

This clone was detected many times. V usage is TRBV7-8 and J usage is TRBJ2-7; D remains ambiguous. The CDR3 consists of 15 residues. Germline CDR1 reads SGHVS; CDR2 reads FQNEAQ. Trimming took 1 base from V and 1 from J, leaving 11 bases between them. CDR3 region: CASSLGAQTSYEQYF. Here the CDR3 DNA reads TGTGCCAGCAGCTTAGGCGCCCAGACGTCCTACGAGCAGTACTTC.

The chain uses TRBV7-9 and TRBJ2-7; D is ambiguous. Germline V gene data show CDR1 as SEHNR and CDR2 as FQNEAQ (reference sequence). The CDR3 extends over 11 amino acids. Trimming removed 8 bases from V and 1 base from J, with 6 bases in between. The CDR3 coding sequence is TGTGCCAGCGAAAGTTCCTACGAGCAGTACTTC. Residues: CASESSYEQYF.

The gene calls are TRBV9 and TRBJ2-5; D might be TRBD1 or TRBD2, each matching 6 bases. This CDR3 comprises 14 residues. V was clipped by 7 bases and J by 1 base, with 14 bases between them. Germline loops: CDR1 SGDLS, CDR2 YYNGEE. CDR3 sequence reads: CASSRGLSQETQYF. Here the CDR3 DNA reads TGTGCCAGCTCTCGGGGGCTATCCCAAGAGACCCAGTACTTC.

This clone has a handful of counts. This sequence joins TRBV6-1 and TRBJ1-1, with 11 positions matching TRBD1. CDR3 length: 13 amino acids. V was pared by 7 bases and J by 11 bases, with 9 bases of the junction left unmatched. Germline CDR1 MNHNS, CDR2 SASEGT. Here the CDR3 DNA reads TGTGCCAGCATCCCCCGGGACAGGGGGACGGCTTTCTTT. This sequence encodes CASIPRDRGTAFF.

The DNA for the CDR3 is TGTGCCAGCAGCTTGAAACTAGCGGGAGAAGGGGTGCAGTTCTTC. Translated: CASSLKLAGEGVQFF. This chain connects TRBV5-4 to TRBJ2-1; 11 nucleotides agree with TRBD2. Germline V gene lookup returns CDR1 SGHNT and CDR2 YYREEE (reference sequence). This CDR3 has 15 amino acids. Trimming at V came to 1 base and at J to 12 bases, leaving 9 bases not matched to a gene.

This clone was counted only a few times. CDR3 region: CASSFQGRGNTIYF. The CDR3, as DNA: TGTGCCAGCAGTTTTCAGGGGCGAGGAAACACCATATATTTT. This chain uses TRBV27 with TRBJ1-3; a weak D match, TRBD1 (6 bases). V was pared by 3 bases and J by 4 bases, with 10 bases between. This CDR3 is built from 14 residues. Germline lookup yields CDR1 MNHEY and CDR2 SMNVEV (reference sequence).

The CDR3 coding sequence is TGTGCCAGCAGCTCCTCACTTGGACTAGTTAACGAGCAGTACTTC. It translates to CASSSSLGLVNEQYF. The chain carries TRBV7-9 and TRBJ2-7; the match to TRBD2 covers 7 bases. V was pared by 4 bases and J by 5 bases, with 11 bases of the junction left unmatched. This CDR3 comprises 15 residues. Germline values: CDR1 SEHNR, CDR2 FQNEAQ (reference sequence).

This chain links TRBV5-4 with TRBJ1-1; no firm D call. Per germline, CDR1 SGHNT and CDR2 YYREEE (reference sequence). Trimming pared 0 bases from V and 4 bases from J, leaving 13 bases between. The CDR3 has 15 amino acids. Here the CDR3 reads CASSLASTMSTEAFF. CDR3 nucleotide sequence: TGTGCCAGCAGCTTGGCCAGTACCATGAGCACTGAAGCTTTCTTT.

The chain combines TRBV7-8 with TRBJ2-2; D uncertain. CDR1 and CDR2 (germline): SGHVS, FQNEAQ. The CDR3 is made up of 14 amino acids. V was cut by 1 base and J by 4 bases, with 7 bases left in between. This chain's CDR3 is CASSLVRSTGELFF. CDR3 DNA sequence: TGTGCCAGCAGCTTAGTCAGGAGCACCGGGGAGCTGTTTTTT. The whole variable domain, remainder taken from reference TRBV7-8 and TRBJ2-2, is GAGVSQSPRYKVAKRGQDVALRCDPISGHVSLFWYQQALGQGPEFLTYFQNEAQLDKSGLPSDRFFAERPEGSVSTLKIQRTQQEDSAVYLCASSLVRSTGELFFGEGSRLTVL.

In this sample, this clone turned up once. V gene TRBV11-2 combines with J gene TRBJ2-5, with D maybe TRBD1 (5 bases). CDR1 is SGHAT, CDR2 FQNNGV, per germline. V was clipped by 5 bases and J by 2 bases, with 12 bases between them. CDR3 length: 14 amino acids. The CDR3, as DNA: TGTGCCAGCAGCGTACAGGTGGGGCAAGAGACCCAGTACTTC. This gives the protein CASSVQVGQETQYF.

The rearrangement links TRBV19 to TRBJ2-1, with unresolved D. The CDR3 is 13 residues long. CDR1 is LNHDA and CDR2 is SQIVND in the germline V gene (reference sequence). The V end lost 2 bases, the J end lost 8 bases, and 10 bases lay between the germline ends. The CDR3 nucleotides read TGTGCCAGTAGTATAAACAATGGGCATGAGCAGTTCTTC. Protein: CASSINNGHEQFF.